This T cell receptor beta chain was sequenced in a study of patients and donors after allogeneic stem cell transplantation. CDR1 is DFQATT and CDR2 is SNEGSKA in the germline V gene (reference sequence). V dropped 0 bases and J dropped 6 bases, with 14 bases sitting between them. The CDR3 runs to 15 residues. Sample share makes this clonotype medium-sized. One entry per CDR3 protein results from TCRdb running MiXCR on the RT-PCR reads. The table includes roughly 1,600 distinct CDR3 sequences, 7.2% detected once. The sequenced material came from blood, either unsorted or a sorted T cell fraction (not recorded which). The chain has TRBV20-1 and TRBJ2-2, with D unclear. This receptor was taken from a human donor who was either an allogeneic HSCT recipient or a stem cell or donor lymphocyte infusion donor (not recorded which). It is not recorded whose cells these are; they may come from a transplant donor. The CDR3 DNA follows: TGCAGTGCTAGAGATGCTGGGTCCGACCCCGGGGAGCTGTTTTTT. As protein: CSARDAGSDPGELFF.